A selection of T cell receptor beta chains follows, all from one sample in a study of blood T cell repertoires in COVID-19. Measured with immunoSEQ multiplex PCR; TCRdb has only the in-frame clones, and not every one. This sample has about 120,000 clones, with around 91% found just once. Sequencing input: peripheral blood. Receptors were obtained from a woman aged 55 to 70 with COVID-19, enrolled during active disease. Both conserved end residues are part of each CDR3. A D gene is named only where the DNA matches it firmly. Rows give clone size only sometimes, using once, few, many, or a class for an expanded clone.

D gene	clone size	V gene	J gene	CDR3 DNA	CDR3 protein
TRBD2	-	TRBV27	TRBJ2-1	TGTGCCAGCAGTTTAGAAGCGGGGGTTTTGTTCGAGCAGTTCTTC	CASSLEAGVLFEQFF
TRBD1	-	TRBV11-2	TRBJ1-2	TGTGCCAGCAGCCCGGGACAGGGTCTAGGCTACACCTTC	CASSPGQGLGYTF
-	-	TRBV12-3/TRBV12-4	TRBJ2-1	TGTGCCAGCAGTTCCAGGGTCTTCGAGCAGTTCTTC	CASSSRVFEQFF
TRBD1	-	TRBV5-7	TRBJ1-1	TGTGCCAGCAGCGCCGGACAGGGCACTGAAGCTTTCTTT	CASSAGQGTEAFF
-	-	TRBV28	TRBJ2-2	TGTGCCAGCAGTTTAGTACAGTACACCGGGGAGCTGTTTTTT	CASSLVQYTGELFF
TRBD2	-	TRBV19	TRBJ2-1	TGTGCCAGTACCCGGACTAGCAGGGTTGAACGGAATGAGCAGTTCTTC	CASTRTSRVERNEQFF
-	-	TRBV6-6	TRBJ1-4	TGTGCCAGCAGTTTAAAGGGTGCGGGCCCCCAGGAAAAACTGTTTTTT	CASSLKGAGPQEKLFF
TRBD1	-	TRBV7-8	TRBJ1-4	TGTGCCAGCAGCCGCACAAGGACAGGGGCCAATGAAAAACTGTTTTTT	CASSRTRTGANEKLFF
-	-	TRBV6-5	TRBJ1-1	TGTGCCAGCAGTTACCACAGGACCATGAACACTGAAGCTTTCTTT	CASSYHRTMNTEAFF
TRBD1	-	TRBV5-4	TRBJ1-4	TGTGCCAGCAGCTTGGGCCAGGGGGCCGAAAAACTGTTTTTT	CASSLGQGAEKLFF
-	-	TRBV4-2	TRBJ1-2	TGTGCCAGCAGCCAAGTAGAGCCTGACTATGGCTACACCTTC	CASSQVEPDYGYTF
TRBD1	-	TRBV5-5	TRBJ1-5	TGTGCCAGCAGCGGGACAGGGGGTAAAAAGCCCCAGCATTTT	CASSGTGGKKPQHF
-	-	TRBV6-2/TRBV6-3	TRBJ2-2	TGTGCCAGCAGTTACTCGTTGGGGGCTCTGAACACCGGGGAGCTGTTTTTT	CASSYSLGALNTGELFF
-	-	TRBV3-1/TRBV3-2	TRBJ1-5	TGTGCCAGCAGCCCTGGGACCGCAGGGGCCCAGCATTTT	CASSPGTAGAQHF
TRBD2	once	TRBV7-9	TRBJ2-7	TGTGCCAGCAGCTCCTCGGGACTACCAGCCTACGAGCAGTACTTC	CASSSSGLPAYEQYF
TRBD1	-	TRBV19	TRBJ2-1	TGTGCCAGTAGTATCCGACAGGGTAATGAGCAGTTCTTC	CASSIRQGNEQFF
-	-	TRBV7-9	TRBJ1-5	TGTGCCAGCAGCTTCAGGGGAGAGGATCAGCCCCAGCATTTT	CASSFRGEDQPQHF
-	-	TRBV5-5	TRBJ1-2	TGTGCCAGCAGCTTGGGTAGCCTTAACTATGGCTACACCTTC	CASSLGSLNYGYTF
TRBD1	-	TRBV6-2/TRBV6-3	TRBJ1-5	TGTGCCAGCAGTTACTCGCGTTCGGACAGGGTTTGGAGCAATCAGCCCCAGCATTTT	CASSYSRSDRVWSNQPQHF
TRBD2	-	TRBV19	TRBJ2-2	TGTGCCAGTAAGAAGGGAGGGGCCGGGACCGGGGAGCTGTTTTTT	CASKKGGAGTGELFF
-	once	TRBV19	TRBJ1-6	TGTGCCAGTAGATGGGGGGGAATCGGTCAGAATTCACCCCTCCACTTT	CASRWGGIGQNSPLHF
TRBD1	-	TRBV5-1	TRBJ2-7	TGCGCCAGCAGCTTGGGACAGGGGTCCTACGAGCAGTACTTC	CASSLGQGSYEQYF
-	-	TRBV30	TRBJ1-2	TGTGCCTGGAGTGCACAGGGCGCTCTCTATGGCTACACCTTC	CAWSAQGALYGYTF
-	-	TRBV3-1/TRBV3-2	TRBJ2-5	TGTGCCAGCAGCCAAGTAGCTGGGACCCAGTACTTC	CASSQVAGTQYF
TRBD2	-	TRBV4-2	TRBJ2-2	TGTGCCAGCAGCCAACTACTAGCGGGGGCGGGGGAGCTGTTTTTT	CASSQLLAGAGELFF
-	few	TRBV5-6	TRBJ2-1	TGTGCCAGCAGGGAGGGTACCAGGGTCGTGTACAATGAGCAGTTCTTC	CASREGTRVVYNEQFF
-	-	TRBV19	TRBJ2-3	TGTGCCAGTAGTGAGACGGGAACAGATACGCAGTATTTT	CASSETGTDTQYF
-	-	TRBV29-1	TRBJ1-1	TGCAGCGGCGACCGGGACACTGAAGCTTTCTTT	CSGDRDTEAFF
-	-	TRBV9	TRBJ1-2	TGTGCCAGCAGCGTAGTTCCAGGGGATGGCTACACCTTC	CASSVVPGDGYTF
TRBD1	once	TRBV4-1	TRBJ2-7	TGCGCCAGCAGCCGCCCCGAGAGGGGGCCCCCATACGAGCAGTACTTC	CASSRPERGPPYEQYF
TRBD2	-	TRBV3-1/TRBV3-2	TRBJ2-3	TGTGCCAGCAGCTACAGCCCCGGGACTAGCTCGTACGCTAGCACAGATACGCAGTATTTT	CASSYSPGTSSYASTDTQYF
-	once	TRBV4-2	TRBJ1-1	TGTGCCAGCAGCCAAGGCAACAGGATGAACACTGAAGCTTTCTTT	CASSQGNRMNTEAFF